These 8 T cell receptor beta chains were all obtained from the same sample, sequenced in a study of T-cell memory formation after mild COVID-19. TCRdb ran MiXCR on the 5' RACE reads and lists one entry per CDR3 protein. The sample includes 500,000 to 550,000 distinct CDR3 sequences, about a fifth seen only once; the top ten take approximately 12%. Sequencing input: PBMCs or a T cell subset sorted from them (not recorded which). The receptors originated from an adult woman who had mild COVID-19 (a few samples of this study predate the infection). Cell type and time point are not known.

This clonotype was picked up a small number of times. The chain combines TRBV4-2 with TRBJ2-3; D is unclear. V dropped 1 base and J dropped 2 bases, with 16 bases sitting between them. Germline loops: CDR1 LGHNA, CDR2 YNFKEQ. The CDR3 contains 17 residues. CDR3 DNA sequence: TGTGCCAGCAGCCAAGGACGGGTCTCAGTCTACACAGATACGCAGTATTTT. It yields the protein CASSQGRVSVYTDTQYF.

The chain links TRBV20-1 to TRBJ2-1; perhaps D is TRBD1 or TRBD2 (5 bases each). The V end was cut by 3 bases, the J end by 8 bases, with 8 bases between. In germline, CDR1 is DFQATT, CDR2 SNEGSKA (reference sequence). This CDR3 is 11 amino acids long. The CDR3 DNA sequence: TGCAGTGCTAGCGGGGCCCATGAGCAGTTCTTC. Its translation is CSASGAHEQFF.

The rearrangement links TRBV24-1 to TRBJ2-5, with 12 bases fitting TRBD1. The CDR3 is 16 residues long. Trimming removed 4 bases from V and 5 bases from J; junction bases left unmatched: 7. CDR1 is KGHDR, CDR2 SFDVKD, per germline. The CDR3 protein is CATSEPGQGAGETQYF. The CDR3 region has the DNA TGTGCCACCAGTGAGCCGGGACAGGGGGCAGGGGAGACCCAGTACTTC.

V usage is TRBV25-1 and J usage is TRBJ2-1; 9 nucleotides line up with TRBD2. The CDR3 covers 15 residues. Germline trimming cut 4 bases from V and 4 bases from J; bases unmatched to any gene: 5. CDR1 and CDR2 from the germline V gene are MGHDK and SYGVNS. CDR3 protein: CASSGPSGIYNEQFF. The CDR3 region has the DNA TGTGCCAGCAGTGGGCCTAGCGGGATTTACAATGAGCAGTTCTTC.

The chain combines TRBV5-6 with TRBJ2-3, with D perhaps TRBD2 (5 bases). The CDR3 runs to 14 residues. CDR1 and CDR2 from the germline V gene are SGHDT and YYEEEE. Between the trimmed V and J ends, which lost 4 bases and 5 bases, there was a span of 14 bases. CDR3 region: CASSRVEDGDTQYF. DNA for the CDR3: TGTGCCAGCAGCCGGGTGGAGGATGGAGATACGCAGTATTTT.

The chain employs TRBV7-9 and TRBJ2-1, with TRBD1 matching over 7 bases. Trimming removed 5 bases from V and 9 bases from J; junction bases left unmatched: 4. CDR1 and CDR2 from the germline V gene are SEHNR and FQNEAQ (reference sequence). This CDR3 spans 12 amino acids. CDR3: CASSATGIEQFF. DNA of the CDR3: TGTGCCAGCAGCGCGACAGGGATTGAGCAGTTCTTC.

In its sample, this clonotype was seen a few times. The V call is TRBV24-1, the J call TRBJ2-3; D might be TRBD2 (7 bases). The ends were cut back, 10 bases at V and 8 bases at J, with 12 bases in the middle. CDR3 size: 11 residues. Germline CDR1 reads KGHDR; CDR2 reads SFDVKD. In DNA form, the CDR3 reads TGTGCCACGAAGGGGGAGGGTACGCAGTATTTT. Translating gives CATKGEGTQYF.

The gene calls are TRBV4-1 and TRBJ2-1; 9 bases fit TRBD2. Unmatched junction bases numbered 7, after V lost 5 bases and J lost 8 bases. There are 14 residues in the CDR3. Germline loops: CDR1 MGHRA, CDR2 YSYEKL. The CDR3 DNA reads TGCGCCAGCAGCTTCGCGGGGGGGGCGGATGAGCAGTTCTTC. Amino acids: CASSFAGGADEQFF.